What follows are 25 T cell receptor beta chains derived from one specimen sequenced in a study of glioma-infiltrating T cells. The iRepertoire nested amplicon-rescue multiplex PCR amplified TCR alpha and beta CDR3s from RNA. TCRdb used MiXCR to reprocess the multiplex PCR reads, holding one entry per CDR3 protein. The table lists approximately 120,000 distinct CDR3 sequences, about 25% of them singletons. The specimen sequenced was glioma tissue, nonneoplastic brain tissue, or PBMCs (not recorded which). Receptors originate from a human donor with low-grade glioma or glioblastoma, undergoing nonglioma brain surgery, or in good health (not recorded which).

Concerning this clonotype: One end of the junction fails to match germline, which may point to a read error. The genes are TRBV9 and TRBJ1-6; TRBD1 might be the D (6 bases). The CDR3 runs 17 residues. Germline CDR1 and CDR2: SGDLS and YYNGEE. CDR3 DNA: TGTGCCAGCAGCGTATCCGGGGGGCAGGCGACTAATTCAACCCTCCACTTT. Its translation: CASSVSGGQATNSTLHF.

The chain combines TRBV7-2 with TRBJ1-4; TRBD1 matches at 9 bases. The CDR3 has 15 amino acids. V lost 5 bases, J lost 5 bases, and 6 bases stayed unmatched. Germline values: CDR1 SGHTA, CDR2 FQGNSA. As DNA, the CDR3 is TGTGCCAGCAGCCTACGGACAGGGGAAAATGAAAAACTGTTTTTT. Translated, it gives CASSLRTGENEKLFF.

This clonotype showed up many times. The chain links TRBV7-2 to TRBJ2-7; tentatively, D is TRBD1 (6 bases). The germline gives CDR1 SGHTA, CDR2 FQGNSA. The CDR3 covers 15 residues. V dropped 2 bases and J dropped 6 bases, with 17 bases sitting between them. CDR3 residues: CASSLSPTGWREQYF. CDR3 nucleotide sequence: TGTGCCAGCAGCTTATCCCCGACAGGTTGGCGCGAGCAGTACTTC.

The chain employs TRBV19 and TRBJ2-3; D perhaps matches TRBD2 (7 bases). The V gene lost 3 bases and the J gene lost 0 bases, with 13 bases spanning the gap. CDR1 and CDR2 from the germline V gene are LNHDA and SQIVND (reference sequence). The length of the CDR3 is 16 residues. CDR3 region: CASSILGGGSTDTQYF. CDR3 nucleotides: TGTGCCAGTAGTATTCTGGGAGGGGGAAGCACAGATACGCAGTATTTT.

Comments on this clonotype: A read error may account for a junction end that differs from germline. The rearrangement uses TRBV27 and TRBJ1-5; tentatively, D is TRBD1 (5 bases). The CDR3 has 16 residues. The germline CDR1 and CDR2 sequences are MNHEY and SMNVEV (reference sequence). The CDR3 here is CTSSLMGPYSNQPQNF. The CDR3 nucleotides are TGTACCAGCAGTTTAATGGGGCCGTATAGCAATCAGCCCCAGAATTTT.

Many counts were recorded for this clonotype. This chain joins TRBV7-2 and TRBJ1-2; D is undetermined. The CDR3 length is 15 residues. Germline V lookup: CDR1 SGHTA, CDR2 FQGNSA. V shed 4 bases and J shed 4 bases, with 16 bases lying between them. In nucleotides, the CDR3 is TGTGCCAGCAGCTCCGGAGGGAACTGGGGCTATGGCTACACCTTC. Residues: CASSSGGNWGYGYTF.

Ten or more counts support this clonotype. The chain carries TRBV28 and TRBJ1-2; D call uncertain. Germline assignment: CDR1 MDHEN and CDR2 SYDVKM. V lost 8 bases and J lost 0, with 10 bases in between. This CDR3 is built from 13 residues. The CDR3 DNA sequence: TGTGCCAGCTCCCAGGCGGCTAACTATGGCTACACCTTC. Amino acids: CASSQAANYGYTF.

The chain carries TRBV6-6 and TRBJ1-5; 7 positions agree with TRBD1. Germline V gene sequence: CDR1 MNHNY, CDR2 SVGAGI (reference sequence). CDR3 length: 14 residues. With 6 bases clipped from V and 1 base from J, the junction kept 3 bases outside the gene matches. CDR3 amino acids: CASRTRGSNQPQHF. The DNA for the CDR3 is TGTGCCAGCAGGACCAGGGGGAGCAATCAGCCCCAGCATTTT.

This clonotype was counted at least ten times. The rearrangement links TRBV6-1 to TRBJ2-7; 8 bases are a match to TRBD2. The CDR3 contains 14 residues. With 6 bases clipped from V and 7 bases from J, the junction kept 11 bases outside the gene matches. CDR1 is MNHNS, CDR2 SASEGT, per germline. CDR3 in DNA: TGTGCCAGCAGGCCGGGACTAGGTCGTGGGGAGCAGTACTTC. This translates into CASRPGLGRGEQYF.

Ten or more counts support this clonotype. The chain couples TRBV4-1 to TRBJ2-1; 8 bases align to TRBD1. The CDR3 has 14 amino acids. Trimming removed 1 base from V and 4 bases from J; junction bases left unmatched: 0. CDR1 and CDR2 (germline): MGHRA, YSYEKL. The CDR3 sequence is CASSQGTGYNEQFF. CDR3 coding DNA: TGCGCCAGCAGCCAAGGGACAGGGTACAATGAGCAGTTCTTC.

There are many counts of this clonotype. V usage is TRBV6-2 or TRBV6-3 and J usage is TRBJ2-1, with D perhaps TRBD1 or TRBD2 (5 bases each). Between the trimmed V and J ends, which lost 8 bases and 8 bases, there was a span of 13 bases. This CDR3 is 12 amino acids long. The germline V gene has CDR1 MNHEY and CDR2 SVGEGT. The CDR3 nucleotides are TGTGCCAGCCGGGACCACCCCCATGAGCAGTTCTTC. Translating gives CASRDHPHEQFF.

The rearrangement links TRBV12-3 or TRBV12-4 to TRBJ2-7, with 12 bases that match TRBD1. The CDR3 is 14 residues long. V shed 3 bases and J 7 bases; nucleotides not matched to a gene: 4. The CDR3 is CASSLGQGAREQYF. The CDR3 region has the DNA TGTGCCAGCAGTTTGGGACAGGGGGCGAGAGAGCAGTACTTC.

This clonotype was seen ten or more times. This sequence joins TRBV20-1 and TRBJ2-1; no reliable D call. The V end was cut by 6 bases, the J end by 4 bases, with 13 bases between. The germline V gene has CDR1 DFQATT and CDR2 SNEGSKA (reference sequence). The CDR3 is 13 amino acids. CDR3 DNA sequence: TGCAGTGCAACGGAAGCGATATACAATGAGCAGTTCTTC. This encodes CSATEAIYNEQFF.

The sample holds many counts of this clonotype. The rearrangement joins TRBV4-3 to TRBJ2-1; D call uncertain. The CDR3 consists of 12 residues. Germline CDR1 reads LGHNA; CDR2 reads YSLEER. Trimming removed 5 bases at V and 7 bases at J, with 9 bases between. The CDR3 is CASSGPVNEQFF. DNA of the CDR3: TGCGCCAGCAGCGGACCTGTTAATGAGCAGTTCTTC.

This clonotype came up many times. This chain links TRBV5-1 with TRBJ2-3; D remains unclear. Trimming removed 5 bases at V and 2 bases at J, with 6 bases between. CDR1 is SGHRS and CDR2 is YFSETQ in the germline V gene. This CDR3 contains 12 residues. The CDR3 region has the DNA TGCGCCAGCAGTCTCGCCACAGATACGCAGTATTTT. Residues: CASSLATDTQYF.

In this sample, this clonotype turned up many times. This chain links TRBV29-1 with TRBJ1-1; D is unresolved. Trimming shortened V by 7 bases and J by 2 bases, and 11 bases separated the two germline ends. Per the germline V gene, CDR1 is SQVTM and CDR2 is ANQGSEA. The CDR3 runs to 12 residues. The CDR3 DNA follows: TGCAGCGGTAAAGTGAGAAACACTGAAGCTTTCTTT. It translates to CSGKVRNTEAFF.

Many counts were recorded for this clonotype. The genes are TRBV7-2 and TRBJ2-5; D is unresolved. V lost 5 bases and J 2 bases, leaving 9 bases between the germline ends. The CDR3 covers 13 residues. CDR1 and CDR2 (germline): SGHTA, FQGNSA. The CDR3 here is CASSPPPQETQYF. In DNA form, the CDR3 reads TGTGCCAGCAGCCCACCTCCACAAGAGACCCAGTACTTC.

This clonotype showed up many times. The V and J genes are TRBV6-6 and TRBJ2-2; D remains ambiguous. Germline assignment: CDR1 MNHNY and CDR2 SVGAGI (reference sequence). CDR3 length: 16 amino acids. Trimming left V 0 bases short and J 0 bases short, with 8 bases between. This CDR3 is CASSYSPHPNTGELFF. The CDR3, as DNA: TGTGCCAGCAGTTACTCGCCCCACCCGAACACCGGGGAGCTGTTTTTT.

This clonotype showed up many times. The V and J genes are TRBV11-2 and TRBJ2-1; the D gene is possibly TRBD1 (6 bases). This CDR3 has 16 amino acids. Trimming removed 1 base at V and 4 bases at J, with 14 bases between. Germline V gene lookup returns CDR1 SGHAT and CDR2 FQNNGV. This CDR3 reads CASSLASGVPYNEQFF. As DNA, the CDR3 is TGTGCCAGCAGCTTAGCGTCAGGGGTACCTTACAATGAGCAGTTCTTC.

Regarding this clonotype: Germline is not matched at one junction end, which may reflect a read error. The chain employs TRBV7-3 and TRBJ1-2, with 7 bases that match TRBD1. This CDR3 has 13 residues. Germline values: CDR1 SGHTA, CDR2 FQGTGA. CDR3 nucleotide sequence: TGTGCCAGCAGTTTAAGACAGGGATCCCCTTACACCTTC. Protein product: CASSLRQGSPYTF.

Regarding this clonotype: Given the absence of the conserved phenylalanine or tryptophan at the CDR3 end, a read error is likely. V usage is TRBV27 and J usage is TRBJ2-5; no clear D. From germline, CDR1 is MNHEY and CDR2 SMNVEV (reference sequence). This CDR3 is built from 12 residues. CDR3 sequence reads: CTSSENEETQYY. The CDR3 region has the DNA TGTACCAGCAGTGAGAATGAAGAGACCCAGTACTAC.

A remark on this clonotype: A single base separates this from a much larger clone, so it may be a read error. The V gene is TRBV2, the J gene TRBJ1-5; no definite D call. The CDR3 sequence is 15 residues long. The V end lost 7 bases, the J end lost 4 bases, and 17 bases lay between the germline ends. Germline CDR1 reads SNHLY; CDR2 reads FYNNEI. The CDR3 spells CASTQEKLGNQPQHF. Written as DNA, the CDR3 is TGTGCCAGCACCCAGGAAAAGCTTGGGAATCAGCCCCAGCATTTT.

This clonotype was counted ten times or more. This chain uses TRBV4-2 with TRBJ1-1; D is unclear. Germline-derived CDR1 and CDR2 are LGHNA and YNFKEQ. The CDR3 spans 14 residues. Trimming took 3 bases from V and 0 from J, leaving 8 bases between them. CDR3 region: CASSHGTLNTEAFF. CDR3 in DNA: TGTGCCAGCAGCCATGGAACTTTGAACACTGAAGCTTTCTTT.

This clonotype has at least ten counts. Here the CDR3 reads CSARIRFSSDTQYF. CDR3 DNA: TGCAGTGCTAGGATCCGATTCTCTTCAGATACGCAGTATTTT. The rearrangement links TRBV20-1 to TRBJ2-3, with D uncertain. The CDR3 extends over 14 amino acids. Trimming stripped 3 bases from V and 4 bases from J, with 14 bases between. Per germline, CDR1 DFQATT and CDR2 SNEGSKA (reference sequence).

A word on this clonotype: This may be a read error, as it is one base from a much larger clone. DNA of the CDR3: TGCAGCGTCGCGCCCGGGACAGCGCCTCAAGAGACCCAGTACTTC. Protein sequence: CSVAPGTAPQETQYF. The J gene is TRBJ2-5, the V gene TRBV29-1; 7 positions match TRBD1. The CDR3 is made up of 15 amino acids. CDR1 is SQVTM, CDR2 ANQGSEA, per germline. V was clipped by 6 bases and J by 2 bases; unmatched bases: 12. The full variable domain, completed using reference TRBV29-1 and TRBJ2-5, is SAVISQKPSRDICQRGTSLTIQCQVDSQVTMMFWYRQQPGQSLTLIATANQGSEATYESGFVIDKFPISRPNLTFSTLTVSNMSPEDSSIYLCSVAPGTAPQETQYFGPGTRLLVL.